One and the same sample provided the 25 T cell receptor beta chains below, sequenced in a study of Graves' ophthalmopathy and Graves' hyperthyroidism. RNA transcripts yielded amplified TCR beta CDR3 regions. Scientists carried out first-round RT-PCR using HTBI primers and then a second-round multiplex PCR. TCRdb used MiXCR to reprocess the multiplex PCR reads, holding one entry per CDR3 protein. The table has fewer than 600,000 distinct CDR3 sequences, approximately 15% seen once; the top ten hold about a tenth. Sequencing was carried out using blood. These receptors were obtained from a woman younger than 45 with Graves' ophthalmopathy.

This clonotype was seen at least ten times. This chain's CDR3 is CASSEGDRDTGELFF. CDR3 coding DNA: TGTGCCAGCAGTGAAGGGGACAGGGACACCGGGGAGCTGTTTTTT. The V call is TRBV25-1, the J call TRBJ2-2, with 9 positions matching TRBD1. The CDR3 has 15 amino acids. The germline V gene encodes CDR1 MGHDK and CDR2 SYGVNS. J was trimmed by 3 bases and V by 2 bases; bases with no gene match: 1.

The V call is TRBV7-6, the J call TRBJ1-5, with D perhaps matching TRBD1 (6 bases). The V end lost 4 bases, the J end lost 5 bases, and 12 bases lay between the germline ends. Germline V gene sequence: CDR1 SGHVS, CDR2 FNYEAQ. This CDR3 is 14 amino acids long. CDR3 in amino acids: CASSSLQGHQPQHF. CDR3 DNA sequence: TGTGCCAGCAGCTCCTTACAGGGACATCAGCCCCAGCATTTT.

This clonotype was counted at least ten times. J is TRBJ2-2 and V is TRBV6-1, with D possibly matching TRBD2 (6 bases). The CDR3 runs 13 residues. Germline CDR1 reads MNHNS; CDR2 reads SASEGT. Deletions cut 8 bases from V and 5 bases from J, with 12 bases between. DNA for the CDR3: TGTGCCAGCGGCGGGACGAGGACCGGGGAGCTGTTTTTT. Translated: CASGGTRTGELFF.

The sample holds many counts of this clonotype. V is TRBV7-2 and J is TRBJ2-5; unclear D gene. CDR1 and CDR2 from the germline V gene are SGHTA and FQGNSA. V was cut by 5 bases and J by 9 bases, with 10 bases left in between. The CDR3 contains 11 residues. The CDR3 region is CASSLIAAQYF. As DNA, the CDR3 is TGTGCCAGCAGCCTAATCGCGGCCCAGTACTTC.

This clonotype was observed at least ten times. This chain connects TRBV6-1 to TRBJ2-7, with TRBD1 matching over 7 bases. Germline assignment: CDR1 MNHNS and CDR2 SASEGT. Losses at the gene ends were 7 bases for V and 3 bases for J; bases not matched to a gene: 9. The CDR3 totals 14 residues. CDR3 sequence: CASNRDSLFYEQYF. The CDR3 DNA follows: TGTGCCAGCAACCGGGACAGCTTATTCTACGAGCAGTACTTC.

This clonotype was recorded many times. V usage is TRBV11-1 and J usage is TRBJ1-1; 7 positions match TRBD1. From germline, CDR1 is SGHAT and CDR2 FQDESV (reference sequence). The CDR3 covers 17 residues. With V trimmed by 1 base and J by 0 bases, 8 bases remained unmatched. As DNA, the CDR3 is TGTGCCAGCAGCTTAGGCAAGGACAGGCGCATGAACACTGAAGCTTTCTTT. Translated, it gives CASSLGKDRRMNTEAFF.

This clonotype was counted at least ten times. V gene TRBV28 combines with J gene TRBJ2-7; D possibly matches TRBD1 or TRBD2 (5 bases each). V was cut by 7 bases and J by 2 bases, with 30 bases left in between. The CDR3 runs 19 residues. Germline V gene data show CDR1 as MDHEN and CDR2 as SYDVKM. The CDR3 sequence: CASTWASVRTGTVAYEQYF. CDR3 in DNA: TGTGCCAGCACTTGGGCCTCGGTAAGAACCGGGACGGTTGCCTACGAGCAGTACTTC.

This clonotype came up many times. V and J are TRBV20-1 and TRBJ2-7; maybe TRBD2 (6 bases). This CDR3 region has 12 residues. In germline, CDR1 is DFQATT, CDR2 SNEGSKA (reference sequence). Trimming removed 6 bases from V and 0 bases from J, with 9 bases in between. The CDR3 reads CSARSGSYEQYF. The DNA for the CDR3 is TGCAGTGCCCGTAGCGGCTCCTACGAGCAGTACTTC.

This clonotype was observed at least ten times. The CDR3 does not end in the conserved phenylalanine or tryptophan, so this is likely a read error. The rearrangement links TRBV28 to TRBJ1-2, with 7 positions matching TRBD1. Trimming at V came to 7 bases and at J to 4 bases, leaving 15 bases not matched to a gene. The germline gives CDR1 MDHEN, CDR2 SYDVKM. The CDR3 contains 16 residues. The DNA of the CDR3 is TGTGCCAGCAATCAGTTGGGGGCAGGGGGTCCCTATGGCTACACCCTC. It specifies CASNQLGAGGPYGYTL.

Many counts were recorded for this clonotype. The chain uses TRBV6-1 and TRBJ2-7; TRBD2 might be the D (5 bases). The germline V and J ends were trimmed by 6 bases and 2 bases, with 14 bases remaining between them. CDR1 MNHNS and CDR2 SASEGT come from the germline V gene. CDR3 length: 14 residues. CDR3 residues: CASSSRFGTYEQYF. DNA for the CDR3: TGTGCCAGCAGCAGTCGTTTCGGGACCTACGAGCAGTACTTC.

This clonotype was found many times. V gene TRBV5-1 combines with J gene TRBJ1-2, with TRBD1 identical over 8 bases. V lost 4 bases, J lost 4 bases, and 12 bases stayed unmatched. This CDR3 is built from 16 residues. Germline V gene sequence: CDR1 SGHRS, CDR2 YFSETQ. The CDR3 here is CASSVGDRSDLYGYTF. In DNA, the CDR3 is TGCGCCAGCAGCGTAGGGGACAGGTCCGACCTCTATGGCTACACCTTC.

This clonotype was counted a few times. The V call is TRBV3-1, the J call TRBJ1-1, with 9 bases aligning to TRBD1. Trimming removed 0 bases from V and 1 base from J; junction bases left unmatched: 9. This CDR3 is built from 18 residues. Germline lookup yields CDR1 LGHDT and CDR2 YNNKEL (reference sequence). In DNA, the CDR3 is TGTGCCAGCAGCCAAGATCCCCGGGGACAGGGAAGGAACACTGAAGCTTTCTTT. Translated: CASSQDPRGQGRNTEAFF.

This clonotype was recorded a few times. The V and J genes are TRBV12-5 and TRBJ2-2; D unclear. The CDR3 totals 13 residues. Germline V gene data show CDR1 as LGHNT and CDR2 as FRNRAP. Trimming removed 11 bases at V and 4 bases at J, with 14 bases between. The CDR3 nucleotides read TGTGCTGGTTCGGCTGTCGGCACCGGGGAGCTGTTTTTT. As protein: CAGSAVGTGELFF.

This clonotype was counted ten times or more. CDR3 in DNA: TGCAGCGTTGCGGGACTCCGCTACGAGCAGTACTTC. Translated, it gives CSVAGLRYEQYF. V and J are TRBV29-1 and TRBJ2-7, with D possibly being TRBD2 (6 bases). V lost 4 bases to trimming and J lost 3 bases, with 10 bases between them. From germline, CDR1 is SQVTM and CDR2 ANQGSEA. The CDR3 covers 12 residues.

This clonotype was seen ten or more times. V gene TRBV2 combines with J gene TRBJ2-5; D is possibly TRBD1 or TRBD2 (6 bases each). The CDR3 contains 14 residues. The V and J ends lost 7 bases and 2 bases respectively, with 14 bases between them. Germline V gene data show CDR1 as SNHLY and CDR2 as FYNNEI. CDR3 in DNA: TGTGCCAGCAATACAGGGACTGCACAAGAGACCCAGTACTTC. Its translation: CASNTGTAQETQYF. The full variable domain, in which reference TRBV2 and TRBJ2-5 provide the parts outside the CDR3, is EPEVTQTPSHQVTQMGQEVILRCVPISNHLYFYWYRQILGQKVEFLVSFYNNEISEKSEIFDDQFSVERPDGSNFTLKIRSTKLEDSAMYFCASNTGTAQETQYFGPGTRLLVL.

The table lists this clonotype with many counts. The rearrangement joins TRBV28 to TRBJ1-1; TRBD1 matches at 8 bases. There are 15 residues in the CDR3. Trimming removed 4 bases from V and 4 bases from J; junction bases left unmatched: 8. The germline V gene encodes CDR1 MDHEN and CDR2 SYDVKM. Written as DNA, the CDR3 is TGTGCCAGCAGTTCACCACAGGGGGTTAGCACTGAAGCTTTCTTT. Amino acids: CASSSPQGVSTEAFF.

V usage is TRBV11-3 and J usage is TRBJ1-3; D uncertain. Germline V lookup: CDR1 SGHNT, CDR2 YENEEA. V was clipped by 1 base and J by 7 bases, with 11 bases between them. The CDR3 is made up of 14 amino acids. Here the CDR3 reads CASSLVARRNTIYF. The CDR3 coding sequence is TGTGCCAGCAGCTTAGTAGCACGCCGGAACACCATATATTTT.

The rearrangement links TRBV15 to TRBJ2-7, with 7 nucleotides matching TRBD1. CDR3 length: 16 residues. J was trimmed by 2 bases and V by 2 bases; bases with no gene match: 9. Looked up from germline, CDR1 is LNHNV and CDR2 is YYDKDF (reference sequence). The CDR3 loop reads CATSRLESTGTYEQYF. CDR3 bases: TGTGCCACCAGCAGATTGGAGTCGACAGGGACCTACGAGCAGTACTTC.

Many counts were recorded for this clonotype. The V and J genes are TRBV6-1 and TRBJ1-2; D ambiguous. The germline gives CDR1 MNHNS, CDR2 SASEGT. V was cut by 5 bases and J by 0 bases, with 10 bases left in between. The CDR3 is made up of 14 amino acids. Here the CDR3 DNA reads TGTGCCAGCAGTATCGGATCCTCTAACTATGGCTACACCTTC. It yields the protein CASSIGSSNYGYTF.

This clonotype was seen many times. The chain joins TRBV5-1 to TRBJ1-1, with unresolved D. The CDR3 length is 14 residues. Germline CDR1 is SGHRS and CDR2 is YFSETQ. V lost 4 bases to trimming and J lost 0 bases, with 10 bases between them. This CDR3 reads CASSPESLNTEAFF. The CDR3 DNA reads as TGCGCCAGCAGCCCGGAGAGCTTGAACACTGAAGCTTTCTTT.

This clonotype has only a few counts. V and J are TRBV6-4 and TRBJ2-3; 11 positions agree with TRBD2. This CDR3 is 14 amino acids long. V lost 5 bases, J lost 5 bases, and 3 bases stayed unmatched. The germline V gene has CDR1 MRHNA and CDR2 SNTAGT. The CDR3 spells CASSRLAGLDTQYF. For the CDR3, the DNA is TGTGCCAGCAGTCGACTAGCGGGACTAGATACGCAGTATTTT.

At least ten counts were recorded for this clonotype. This chain links TRBV29-1 with TRBJ2-5, with a weak D call TRBD2 (5 bases). Germline CDR1 SQVTM, CDR2 ANQGSEA. V was pared by 3 bases and J by 7 bases, with 9 bases between. This CDR3 spans 11 amino acids. CDR3 in amino acids: CSVDWGVTQYF. CDR3 nucleotides: TGCAGCGTTGATTGGGGAGTGACCCAGTACTTC.

Turning to this clonotype: This may arise from a read error, as a much more abundant clone is one base away. The rearrangement uses TRBV19 and TRBJ2-3; no clear D. The length of the CDR3 is 12 residues. The germline gives CDR1 LNHDA, CDR2 SQIVND (reference sequence). The chain's CDR3 is CSSSMDPDTQYF. DNA for the CDR3: TGTTCCAGTAGTATGGATCCAGATACGCAGTATTTT.

The chain combines TRBV19 with TRBJ1-2, with 9 bases matching TRBD1. Germline values: CDR1 LNHDA, CDR2 SQIVND (reference sequence). This CDR3 has 14 residues. Trimming at V came to 10 bases and at J to 4 bases, leaving 10 bases not matched to a gene. The CDR3, as DNA: TGTGCCACTACGGGACAGGGTCTTGGCTATGGCTACACCTTC. It is translated as CATTGQGLGYGYTF.

This clonotype was detected many times. This chain uses TRBV12-3 or TRBV12-4 with TRBJ2-7, with D perhaps TRBD1 or TRBD2 (5 bases each). The V and J ends lost 7 bases and 0 bases respectively, with 13 bases between them. This CDR3 is built from 14 residues. CDR3 DNA sequence: TGTGCCAGCACCTCGGGGCAGATCTCCTACGAGCAGTACTTC. Its translation is CASTSGQISYEQYF.